The 26 T cell receptor beta chains given below trace back to one sample, sequenced in a study of OX40 agonist ivuxolimab in advanced cancers. Assay: immunoSEQ multiplex PCR; the TCRdb copy retains only in-frame clones and omits some. The sample lists some 100,000 clones, about nine tenths seen once, with under 0.4% in the top ten. This specimen consisted of CD4+ or CD8+ T cells sorted from blood, obtained in a trial of the OX40 agonist ivuxolimab. The receptor set was obtained from an adult with an advanced solid tumor such as melanoma, head and neck, liver or kidney cancer.

The chain couples TRBV7-2 to TRBJ2-5; D is ambiguous. With 1 base removed from V and 5 bases from J, the gap between germline ends came to 5 bases. Germline V CDR1 and CDR2: SGHTA, FQGNSA. CDR3 length: 12 amino acids. CDR3 in DNA: TGTGCCAGCAGCTTAGGAATGGAGACCCAGTACTTC. Its protein product is CASSLGMETQYF.

This clone was found once. The chain carries TRBV29-1 and TRBJ1-2; D possibly corresponds to TRBD1 (5 bases). CDR3 size: 14 residues. The germline CDR1 and CDR2 sequences are SQVTM and ANQGSEA. V dropped 0 bases and J dropped 4 bases, with 12 bases sitting between them. The DNA of the CDR3 is TGCAGCGTTGAAGATCCGCGACAGATCTATGGCTACACCTTC. Translated: CSVEDPRQIYGYTF.

The rearrangement uses TRBV11-2 and TRBJ2-1, with D maybe TRBD2 (6 bases). The V end was cut by 3 bases, the J end by 9 bases, with 15 bases between. Germline V gives CDR1 SGHAT, CDR2 FQNNGV. CDR3 length: 14 residues. The CDR3 coding sequence is TGTGCCAGCAGCTTGCGGACTACTTCCGCTGAGCAGTTCTTC. Its protein product is CASSLRTTSAEQFF.

CDR3 sequence reads: CASSRDRGSDTQYF. In nucleotides, the CDR3 is TGTGCCAGCAGCAGGGACAGGGGGTCGGATACGCAGTATTTT. The rearrangement joins TRBV7-3 to TRBJ2-3; 11 bases match TRBD1. The ends lost 5 bases at V and 6 bases at J; junction bases unmatched: 4. Germline lookup yields CDR1 SGHTA and CDR2 FQGTGA. There are 14 residues in the CDR3.

The V call is TRBV4-2, the J call TRBJ2-7; 9 bases are shared with TRBD2. Trimming cost V 3 bases and J 5 bases; bases outside gene matches: 11. CDR3 length equals 16 residues. Per the germline V gene, CDR1 is LGHNA and CDR2 is YNFKEQ. CDR3 protein: CASSHQAASGNNEQYF. The CDR3 DNA sequence: TGTGCCAGCAGCCATCAAGCCGCTAGCGGGAACAACGAGCAGTACTTC.

The chain employs TRBV7-8 and TRBJ2-7; 16 bases agree with TRBD2. The trim removed 3 bases at V and 2 bases at J, leaving 1 base unmatched. CDR1 and CDR2 (germline): SGHVS, FQNEAQ. This CDR3 contains 16 residues. The CDR3 bases are TGTGCCAGCAGCTTCGGGACTAGCGGGGGGGCCTACGAGCAGTACTTC. Translating gives CASSFGTSGGAYEQYF.

The chain uses TRBV5-6 and TRBJ1-1, with D maybe TRBD1 (6 bases). This CDR3 is 13 amino acids long. Per germline, CDR1 SGHDT and CDR2 YYEEEE. Trimming took 2 bases from V and 4 from J, leaving 9 bases between them. The CDR3 nucleotides are TGTGCCAGCAGCTTCAGGGGAGGCACTGAAGCTTTCTTT. Amino acids: CASSFRGGTEAFF.

The chain employs TRBV18 and TRBJ1-3; a possible D gene is TRBD1 (5 bases). This CDR3 has 15 amino acids. In germline, CDR1 is KGHSH, CDR2 LQKENI. The V end was cut by 1 base, the J end by 0 bases, with 7 bases between. The CDR3 bases are TGTGCCAGCTCACCACAGGGGCACTCTGGAAACACCATATATTTT. This sequence encodes CASSPQGHSGNTIYF.

This chain joins TRBV2 and TRBJ2-2; 9 bases fit TRBD1. CDR3 length equals 14 residues. Germline loops: CDR1 SNHLY, CDR2 FYNNEI. With 6 bases clipped from V and 6 bases from J, the junction kept 5 bases outside the gene matches. CDR3 sequence reads: CASRGQGLAGELFF. The CDR3 DNA reads TGTGCCAGCAGGGGACAGGGTTTGGCCGGGGAGCTGTTTTTT.

This chain uses TRBV10-2 with TRBJ2-7; D may be TRBD1 or TRBD2 (5 bases each). There are 14 residues in the CDR3. CDR1 is WSHSY, CDR2 SAAADI, per germline. V dropped 5 bases and J dropped 4 bases, with 15 bases sitting between them. DNA of the CDR3: TGCGCCAGCAGTCCGGGTGGGGACCTTTACGAGCAGTACTTC. Its protein product is CASSPGGDLYEQYF.

The chain links TRBV7-2 to TRBJ1-4, with TRBD1 identical over 9 bases. The germline gives CDR1 SGHTA, CDR2 FQGNSA. The CDR3 sequence is 15 residues long. With V trimmed by 1 base and J by 10 bases, 7 bases remained unmatched. The CDR3 DNA reads TGTGCCAGCAGCTTAGACCCTGGGACAGGGAGAAAACTGTTTTTT. This gives the protein CASSLDPGTGRKLFF.

The chain links TRBV11-3 to TRBJ2-2, with TRBD1 matching 10 bases. With 4 bases clipped from V and 7 bases from J, the junction kept 6 bases outside the gene matches. This CDR3 region has 15 residues. Germline lookup yields CDR1 SGHNT and CDR2 YENEEA. Here the CDR3 DNA reads TGTGCCAGCAGCTCTCCCGGGACAGGGGTCGGGGAGCTGTTTTTT. The encoded protein is CASSSPGTGVGELFF.

This chain connects TRBV5-4 to TRBJ2-2, with D possibly TRBD2 on 6 matching bases. Germline V gene sequence: CDR1 SGHNT, CDR2 YYREEE (reference sequence). This CDR3 spans 16 amino acids. V lost 0 bases and J 7 bases, leaving 16 bases between the germline ends. The DNA of the CDR3 is TGTGCCAGCAGCTTGGCCGCGGGTAGGCGGGACGGGGAGCTGTTTTTT. It is translated as CASSLAAGRRDGELFF.

This chain links TRBV5-1 with TRBJ2-7, with TRBD2 as a possible D gene (6 bases). Trimming left V 1 base short and J 6 bases short, with 20 bases between. Germline V lookup: CDR1 SGHRS, CDR2 YFSETQ. The CDR3 contains 16 residues. CDR3 nucleotides: TGCGCCAGCAGCTTGACGAGCGCAGGAGGGAGAGGCGAGCAGTACTTC. This encodes CASSLTSAGGRGEQYF. Full variable domain (rest looked up from reference TRBV5-1 and TRBJ2-7): KAGVTQTPRYLIKTRGQQVTLSCSPISGHRSVSWYQQTPGQGLQFLFEYFSETQRNKGNFPGRFSGRQFSNSRSEMNVSTLELGDSALYLCASSLTSAGGRGEQYFGPGTRLTVT.

The chain combines TRBV27 with TRBJ2-1; 13 bases match TRBD2. The CDR3 runs 15 residues. Germline V gene lookup returns CDR1 MNHEY and CDR2 SMNVEV (reference sequence). Unmatched junction bases numbered 7, after V lost 5 bases and J lost 9 bases. As DNA, the CDR3 is TGTGCCAGCAGTCCCGGGACTAGCGGGACGGGTGAGCAGTTCTTC. Its translation: CASSPGTSGTGEQFF.

This chain links TRBV28 with TRBJ2-7, with 8 bases lining up with TRBD2. CDR1 is MDHEN and CDR2 is SYDVKM in the germline V gene. V was clipped by 4 bases and J by 3 bases; unmatched bases: 8. The CDR3 runs to 15 residues. The CDR3 coding sequence is TGTGCCAGCAGTTCCAACGGGGGGGGCCTCTACGAGCAGTACTTC. Translating it yields CASSSNGGGLYEQYF.

J is TRBJ2-6 and V is TRBV28, with a weak D call TRBD1 (5 bases). Germline V CDR1 and CDR2: MDHEN, SYDVKM. Trimming removed 1 base from V and 1 base from J, with 5 bases in between. The CDR3 totals 15 residues. The CDR3 protein is CASSLSGSGANVLTF. As DNA, the CDR3 is TGTGCCAGCAGTTTATCAGGGTCTGGGGCCAACGTCCTGACTTTC.

The chain uses TRBV6-6 and TRBJ2-5, with 13 nucleotides matching TRBD2. The germline CDR1 and CDR2 sequences are MNHNY and SVGAGI (reference sequence). The V and J ends lost 8 bases and 4 bases, in that order; junction bases with no gene match: 10. This CDR3 is 16 amino acids long. In nucleotides, the CDR3 is TGTGCCAGCCCCCCTTCACTAGCGGGAGGGGTAGAGACCCAGTACTTC. It is translated as CASPPSLAGGVETQYF.

This sequence joins TRBV4-2 and TRBJ2-5; D may be TRBD2 (6 bases). Trimming shortened V by 1 base and J by 0 bases, and 9 bases separated the two germline ends. The CDR3 length is 15 residues. Germline V gene sequence: CDR1 LGHNA, CDR2 YNFKEQ. The CDR3 region is CASSQGIADQETQYF. The CDR3 bases are TGTGCCAGCAGCCAAGGGATAGCGGACCAAGAGACCCAGTACTTC.

The V call is TRBV29-1, the J call TRBJ2-5; 10 bases align to TRBD2. The tail of the sequence fits TRBJ2-7 better, so the J call may be wrong. There are 15 residues in the CDR3. The germline gives CDR1 SQVTM, CDR2 ANQGSEA. The DNA of the CDR3 is TGCAGCGTTTACTCCGGGACTAGCGCTTCCTACGAGCAGTACTTC. Protein sequence: CSVYSGTSASYEQYF.

J is TRBJ2-1 and V is TRBV11-2, with 13 bases lining up with TRBD2. Germline assignment: CDR1 SGHAT and CDR2 FQNNGV. The J segment lost 8 bases and the V segment lost 5 bases, leaving 12 bases of the junction unmatched. The CDR3 has 17 residues. The CDR3 region is CASSNPPLTSGRDEQFF. The CDR3 bases are TGTGCCAGCAGCAACCCGCCTCTTACTAGCGGGAGGGATGAGCAGTTCTTC.

The V gene is TRBV28, the J gene TRBJ1-1; TRBD1 matches 8 bases. Germline-derived CDR1 and CDR2 are MDHEN and SYDVKM. V lost 6 bases and J lost 4; bases outside the gene matches: 10. There are 15 residues in the CDR3. The chain's CDR3 is CASREPGQVTTEAFF. The CDR3 region has the DNA TGTGCCAGCAGAGAGCCGGGACAGGTCACCACTGAAGCTTTCTTT.

The genes are TRBV7-9 and TRBJ2-3, with D possibly matching TRBD1 (6 bases). Germline V gene sequence: CDR1 SEHNR, CDR2 FQNEAQ (reference sequence). The CDR3 contains 15 residues. Trimming pared 1 base from V and 3 bases from J, leaving 11 bases between. The chain's CDR3 is CASSLGQRGTDTQYF. CDR3 sequence (DNA): TGTGCCAGCAGCTTAGGCCAGAGGGGGACAGATACGCAGTATTTT.

The gene calls are TRBV2 and TRBJ1-6; no clear D. The CDR3 is 11 residues long. V shed 5 bases and J shed 16 bases, with 12 bases lying between them. Germline V CDR1 and CDR2: SNHLY, FYNNEI. CDR3 sequence (DNA): TGTGCCAGCAGTTCGGTTGAACAGCTCCACTTT. Residues: CASSSVEQLHF.

The CDR3 here is CASSRTSIDDTQYF. CDR3 DNA sequence: TGTGCCAGCTCACGCACTAGCATAGACGATACGCAGTATTTT. The chain employs TRBV18 and TRBJ2-3, with D perhaps TRBD2 (6 bases). CDR3 length: 14 amino acids. Germline CDR1 reads KGHSH; CDR2 reads LQKENI. The ends were cut back, 4 bases at V and 6 bases at J, with 14 bases in the middle.

The chain is built from TRBV10-1 and TRBJ1-1, with TRBD1 matching over 7 bases. V lost 0 bases to trimming and J lost 0 bases; unmatched junction nucleotides: 13. Germline CDR1 is WNHNN and CDR2 is SYGVQD (reference sequence). This CDR3 spans 19 amino acids. CDR3 sequence (DNA): TGCGCCAGCAGTGAGTCCTGGGGGAGGACAGGATACATGAACACTGAAGCTTTCTTT. Residues: CASSESWGRTGYMNTEAFF.